Listed below are T cell receptor beta chains from one sample, sequenced in a study of T cell repertoires and HLA-DP antigens. No antigen has been assigned to these receptors. The table came from immunoSEQ multiplex PCR; TCRdb's copy has only in-frame clones and leaves some out. The sample records approximately 89,000 clones, about 89% being singletons. The sequenced sample consisted of CD4+ T cells from PBMCs. Receptors were obtained from a man aged 50-59 years in good health and CMV-seronegative. The CDR3 runs from the conserved cysteine through the conserved F or W. Each record gives: V gene, J gene, CDR3 protein.

V gene: TRBV6-4; J gene: TRBJ2-1; CDR3 protein: CASSDSTGGSYNEQFF
V gene: TRBV29-1; J gene: TRBJ1-1; CDR3 protein: CSVDAGGPKMNTEAFF
V gene: TRBV7-2; J gene: TRBJ2-1; CDR3 protein: CASRAGTSAYNEQFF
V gene: TRBV5-4; J gene: TRBJ1-1; CDR3 protein: CASSQPRQGNTEAFF
V gene: TRBV7-9; J gene: TRBJ2-3; CDR3 protein: CASSPTGYTDTQYF
V gene: TRBV10-1; J gene: TRBJ2-1; CDR3 protein: CASRRGRAAYNEQFF
V gene: TRBV4-3; J gene: TRBJ2-3; CDR3 protein: CASSHRGSTDTQYF
V gene: TRBV4-3; J gene: TRBJ2-1; CDR3 protein: CASSQVGQGGLEGQFF
V gene: TRBV23-1; J gene: TRBJ2-7; CDR3 protein: CAGRLDRGREQYF
V gene: TRBV11-2; J gene: TRBJ2-1; CDR3 protein: CASSLRLAPYNEQFF
V gene: TRBV19; J gene: TRBJ1-2; CDR3 protein: CASSLAQPNYGYTF
V gene: TRBV27; J gene: TRBJ1-2; CDR3 protein: CASSVDRINYGYTF
V gene: TRBV6-6; J gene: TRBJ1-1; CDR3 protein: CASSRQANTEAFF
V gene: TRBV15; J gene: TRBJ1-5; CDR3 protein: CATGDIYSNQPQHF
V gene: TRBV18; J gene: TRBJ2-1; CDR3 protein: CASWGGSYNEQFF
V gene: TRBV19; J gene: TRBJ2-2; CDR3 protein: CASRISPANTGELFF
V gene: TRBV6-1; J gene: TRBJ1-2; CDR3 protein: CASSVRPDNYGYTF
V gene: TRBV6-5; J gene: TRBJ2-2; CDR3 protein: CASSYRGLGTGELFF
V gene: TRBV7-2; J gene: TRBJ1-2; CDR3 protein: CASSPRRDSNGYTF
V gene: TRBV19; J gene: TRBJ1-5; CDR3 protein: CASSIADQPQHF
V gene: TRBV7-2; J gene: TRBJ2-7; CDR3 protein: CASILSPSSYEQYF
V gene: TRBV7-7; J gene: TRBJ2-2; CDR3 protein: CASSLRVGGELFF
V gene: TRBV6-5; J gene: TRBJ2-1; CDR3 protein: CATSSIADSGNEQFF
V gene: TRBV5-4; J gene: TRBJ1-5; CDR3 protein: CASSLEPLRADHPQHF
V gene: TRBV4-3; J gene: TRBJ1-1; CDR3 protein: CASSQDRQGRYTEAFF
V gene: TRBV28; J gene: TRBJ1-1; CDR3 protein: CASQGGRYTEAFF
V gene: TRBV6-5; J gene: TRBJ2-2; CDR3 protein: CASSYLKFSNTGELFF
V gene: TRBV28; J gene: TRBJ1-1; CDR3 protein: CASSLRPILGRTLTEAFF
V gene: TRBV18; J gene: TRBJ1-1; CDR3 protein: CASSSHRVGTEAFF
V gene: TRBV7-9; J gene: TRBJ2-3; CDR3 protein: CASSQGRPDTQYF
V gene: TRBV10-3; J gene: TRBJ1-2; CDR3 protein: CAISVPPAIGYTF
V gene: TRBV7-2; J gene: TRBJ2-1; CDR3 protein: CASSGGQGLYNEQFF
V gene: TRBV6-1; J gene: TRBJ1-1; CDR3 protein: CASSGQGVTEAFF
V gene: TRBV12-5; J gene: TRBJ2-6; CDR3 protein: CASGPGGAGANVLTF
V gene: TRBV28; J gene: TRBJ2-5; CDR3 protein: CASRTSGRWETQYF
V gene: TRBV7-2; J gene: TRBJ1-1; CDR3 protein: CASSLSGRTGGAFF
V gene: TRBV5-4; J gene: TRBJ2-7; CDR3 protein: CASSPVGGYEQYF
V gene: TRBV7-8; J gene: TRBJ2-3; CDR3 protein: CASNTGTRRTDTQYF
V gene: TRBV25-1; J gene: TRBJ1-3; CDR3 protein: CASSDSRLPWNTIYF
V gene: TRBV6-1; J gene: TRBJ2-7; CDR3 protein: CASRTLGTGLYEQYF
V gene: TRBV2; J gene: TRBJ1-1; CDR3 protein: CASRKDREGAFF
V gene: TRBV5-1; J gene: TRBJ1-6; CDR3 protein: CASSAGQGAGSPLHF